The clone carrying this TCR beta chain has just a few counts. Not enrolled were patients with uncontrolled infection, other autoimmune disease, pregnancy or lactation. Amplified regions were TCR beta CDR3 sequences from RNA transcripts. The HTBI set primed first-round TCR CDR3 RT-PCR. MiXCR, run by TCRdb on the multiplex PCR reads, gives a single entry per CDR3 protein. This table has under 350,000 distinct CDR3 sequences, 21% appearing once. These data belong to a study of T cells in Graves' hyperthyroidism and ophthalmopathy. V dropped 2 bases and J dropped 8; count of bases not matched to a gene: 4. Germline values: CDR1 MGHRA, CDR2 YSYEKL. This CDR3 region has 13 residues.

The TCR sequence derives from a woman aged 45-60 years with Graves' hyperthyroidism. V gene TRBV4-1 combines with J gene TRBJ1-1; TRBD1 matches at 8 bases. The material sequenced was blood. CDR3: CASSQPNRGEAFF. The CDR3 DNA follows: TGCGCCAGCAGCCAACCAAACAGGGGGGAAGCTTTCTTT.